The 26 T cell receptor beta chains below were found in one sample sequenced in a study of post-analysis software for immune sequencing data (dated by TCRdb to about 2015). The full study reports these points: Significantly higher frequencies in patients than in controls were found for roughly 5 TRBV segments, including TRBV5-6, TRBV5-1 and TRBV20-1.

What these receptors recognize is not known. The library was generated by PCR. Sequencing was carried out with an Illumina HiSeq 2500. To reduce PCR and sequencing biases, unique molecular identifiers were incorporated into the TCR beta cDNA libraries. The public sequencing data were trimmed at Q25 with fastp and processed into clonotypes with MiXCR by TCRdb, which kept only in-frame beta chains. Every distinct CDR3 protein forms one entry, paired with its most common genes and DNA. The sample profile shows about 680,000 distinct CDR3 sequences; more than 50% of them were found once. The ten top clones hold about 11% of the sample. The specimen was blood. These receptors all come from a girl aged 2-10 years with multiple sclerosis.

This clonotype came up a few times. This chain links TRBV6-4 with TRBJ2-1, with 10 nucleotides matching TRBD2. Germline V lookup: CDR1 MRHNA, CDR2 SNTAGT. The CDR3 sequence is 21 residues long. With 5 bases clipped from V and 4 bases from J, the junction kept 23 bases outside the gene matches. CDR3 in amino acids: CASSRLLAGVLSALEYNEQFF. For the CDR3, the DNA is TGTGCCAGCAGTAGACTCCTAGCGGGAGTCTTGTCAGCCCTAGAGTACAATGAGCAGTTCTTC.

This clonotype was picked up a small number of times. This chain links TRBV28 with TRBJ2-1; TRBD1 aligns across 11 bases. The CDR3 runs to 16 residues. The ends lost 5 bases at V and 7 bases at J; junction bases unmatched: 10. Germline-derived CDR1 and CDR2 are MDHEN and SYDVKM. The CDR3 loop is CASSHARDRGRNEQFF. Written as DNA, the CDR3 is TGTGCCAGCAGTCACGCCCGGGACAGGGGGAGAAATGAGCAGTTCTTC.

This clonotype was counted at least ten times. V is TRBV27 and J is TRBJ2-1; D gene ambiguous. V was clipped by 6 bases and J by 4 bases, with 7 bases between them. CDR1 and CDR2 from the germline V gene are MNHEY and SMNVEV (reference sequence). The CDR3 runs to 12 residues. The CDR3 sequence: CASSLPYNEQFF. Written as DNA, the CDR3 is TGTGCCAGCAGCCTACCTTACAATGAGCAGTTCTTC.

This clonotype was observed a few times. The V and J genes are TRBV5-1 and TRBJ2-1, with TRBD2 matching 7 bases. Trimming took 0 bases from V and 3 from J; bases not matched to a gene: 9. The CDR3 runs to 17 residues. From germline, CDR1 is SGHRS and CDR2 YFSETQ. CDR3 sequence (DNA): TGCGCCAGCAGCTTGGGGGCCGGGCTAGCGGACTACAATGAGCAGTTCTTC. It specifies CASSLGAGLADYNEQFF.

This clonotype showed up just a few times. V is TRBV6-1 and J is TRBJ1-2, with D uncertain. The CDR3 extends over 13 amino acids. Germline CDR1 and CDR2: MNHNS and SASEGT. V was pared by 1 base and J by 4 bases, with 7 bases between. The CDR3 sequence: CASSEGSVYGYTF. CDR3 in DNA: TGTGCCAGCAGTGAAGGCTCGGTCTATGGCTACACCTTC.

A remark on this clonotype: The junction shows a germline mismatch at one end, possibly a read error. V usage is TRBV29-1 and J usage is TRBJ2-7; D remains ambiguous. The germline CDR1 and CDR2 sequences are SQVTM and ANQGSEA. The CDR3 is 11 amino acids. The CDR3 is CSFEDGYEQYF. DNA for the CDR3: TGCAGCTTTGAGGACGGCTACGAGCAGTACTTC.

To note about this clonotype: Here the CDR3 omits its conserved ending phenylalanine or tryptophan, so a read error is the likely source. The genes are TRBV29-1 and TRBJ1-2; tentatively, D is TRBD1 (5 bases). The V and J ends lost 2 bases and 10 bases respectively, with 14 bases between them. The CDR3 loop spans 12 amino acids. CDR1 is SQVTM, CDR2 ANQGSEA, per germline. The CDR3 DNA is TGCAGCGTTGAATCAGTGGGCAGGGACTACACCTGC. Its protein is CSVESVGRDYTC.

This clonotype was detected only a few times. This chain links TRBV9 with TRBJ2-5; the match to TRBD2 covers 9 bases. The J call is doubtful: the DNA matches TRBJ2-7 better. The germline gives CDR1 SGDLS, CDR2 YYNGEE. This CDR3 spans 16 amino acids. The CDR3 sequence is CASSVALAGREGEQYF. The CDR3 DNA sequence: TGTGCCAGCAGCGTAGCCCTAGCGGGAAGGGAAGGCGAGCAGTACTTC.

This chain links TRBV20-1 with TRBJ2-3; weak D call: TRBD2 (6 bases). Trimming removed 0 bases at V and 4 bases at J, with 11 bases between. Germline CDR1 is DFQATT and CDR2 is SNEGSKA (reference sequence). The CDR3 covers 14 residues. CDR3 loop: CSARDWRGADTQYF. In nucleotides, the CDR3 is TGCAGTGCTAGAGATTGGCGGGGCGCAGATACGCAGTATTTT.

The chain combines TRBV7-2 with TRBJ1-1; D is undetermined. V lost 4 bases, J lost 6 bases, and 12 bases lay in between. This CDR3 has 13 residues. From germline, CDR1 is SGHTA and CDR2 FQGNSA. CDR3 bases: TGTGCCAGCAGCTCGGACTACAACGCTGAAGCTTTCTTT. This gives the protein CASSSDYNAEAFF. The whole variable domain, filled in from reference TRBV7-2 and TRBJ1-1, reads GAGVSQSPSNKVTEKGKDVELRCDPISGHTALYWYRQSLGQGLEFLIYFQGNSAPDKSGLPSDRFSAERTGGSVSTLTIQRTQQEDSAVYLCASSSDYNAEAFFGQGTRLTVV.

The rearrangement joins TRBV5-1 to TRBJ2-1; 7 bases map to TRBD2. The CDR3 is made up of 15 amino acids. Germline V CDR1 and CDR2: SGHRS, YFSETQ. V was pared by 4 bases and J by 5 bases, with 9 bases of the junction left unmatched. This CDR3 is CASSDDTSAHNEQFF. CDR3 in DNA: TGCGCCAGCAGCGACGACACTAGCGCCCACAATGAGCAGTTCTTC.

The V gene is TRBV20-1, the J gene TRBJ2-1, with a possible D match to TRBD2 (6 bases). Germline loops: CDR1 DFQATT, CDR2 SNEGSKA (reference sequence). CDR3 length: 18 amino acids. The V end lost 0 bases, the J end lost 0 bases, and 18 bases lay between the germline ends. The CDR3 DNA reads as TGCAGTGCTAGAGATCCGAACTTTAGCGGTCCCTCCTACAATGAGCAGTTCTTC. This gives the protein CSARDPNFSGPSYNEQFF.

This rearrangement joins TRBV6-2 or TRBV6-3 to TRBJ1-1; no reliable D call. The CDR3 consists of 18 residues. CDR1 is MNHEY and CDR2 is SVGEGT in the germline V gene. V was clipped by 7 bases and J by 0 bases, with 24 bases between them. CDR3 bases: TGTGCCAGCAATAAGCTCTATACGTCAGAGAGCCTGAACACTGAAGCTTTCTTT. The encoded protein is CASNKLYTSESLNTEAFF.

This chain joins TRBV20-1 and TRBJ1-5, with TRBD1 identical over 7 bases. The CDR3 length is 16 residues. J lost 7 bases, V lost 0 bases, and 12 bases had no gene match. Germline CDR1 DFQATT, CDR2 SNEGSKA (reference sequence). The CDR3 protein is CSARDPLTGLGQPQHF. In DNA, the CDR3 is TGCAGTGCTAGAGACCCCCTGACAGGGTTAGGGCAGCCCCAGCATTTT.

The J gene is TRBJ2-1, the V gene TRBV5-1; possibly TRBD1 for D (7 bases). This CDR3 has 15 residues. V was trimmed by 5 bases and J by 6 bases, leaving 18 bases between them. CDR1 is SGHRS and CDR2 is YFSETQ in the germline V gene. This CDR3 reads CASRSGGGAGNEQFF. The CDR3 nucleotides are TGCGCCAGCAGGTCAGGAGGGGGCGCGGGCAATGAGCAGTTCTTC.

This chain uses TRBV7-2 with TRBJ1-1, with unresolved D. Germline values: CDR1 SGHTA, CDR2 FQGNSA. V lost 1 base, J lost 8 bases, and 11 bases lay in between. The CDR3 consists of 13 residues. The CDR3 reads CASSLVYGAEAFF. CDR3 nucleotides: TGTGCCAGCAGCTTAGTCTATGGAGCCGAAGCTTTCTTT.

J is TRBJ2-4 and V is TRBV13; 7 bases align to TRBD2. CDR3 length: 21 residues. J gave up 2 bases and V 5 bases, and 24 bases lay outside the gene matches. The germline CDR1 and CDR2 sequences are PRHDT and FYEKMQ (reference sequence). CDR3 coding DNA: TGTGCCAGCAGCCATGGAGCGCTAGCGGAGCTCCCCGGAAGGACCAAAAACATTCAGTACTTC. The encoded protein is CASSHGALAELPGRTKNIQYF.

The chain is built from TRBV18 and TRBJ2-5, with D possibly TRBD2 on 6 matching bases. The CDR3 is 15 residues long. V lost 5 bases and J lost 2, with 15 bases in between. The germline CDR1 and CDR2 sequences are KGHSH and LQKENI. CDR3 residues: CASSDDREQQETQYF. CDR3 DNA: TGTGCCAGCTCAGACGACCGGGAGCAACAAGAGACCCAGTACTTC.

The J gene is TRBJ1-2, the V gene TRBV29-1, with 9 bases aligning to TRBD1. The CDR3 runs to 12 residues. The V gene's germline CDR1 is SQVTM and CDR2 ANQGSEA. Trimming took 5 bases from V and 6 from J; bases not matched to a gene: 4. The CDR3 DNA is TGCAGCGTTCGGGGACAGGGTGATGGCTACACCTTC. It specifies CSVRGQGDGYTF.

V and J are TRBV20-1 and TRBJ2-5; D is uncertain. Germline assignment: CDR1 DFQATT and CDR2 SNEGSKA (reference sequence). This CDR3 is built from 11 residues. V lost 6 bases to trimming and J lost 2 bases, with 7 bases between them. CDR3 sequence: CSAWKQETQYF. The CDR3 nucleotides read TGCAGTGCCTGGAAGCAAGAGACCCAGTACTTC.

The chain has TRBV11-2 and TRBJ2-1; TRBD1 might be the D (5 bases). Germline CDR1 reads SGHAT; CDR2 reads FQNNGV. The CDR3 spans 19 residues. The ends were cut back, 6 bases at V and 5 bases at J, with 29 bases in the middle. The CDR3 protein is CASRYYPHTGSGSHNEQFF. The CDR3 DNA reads TGTGCCAGCAGATACTACCCGCATACAGGTTCCGGGTCCCACAATGAGCAGTTCTTC.

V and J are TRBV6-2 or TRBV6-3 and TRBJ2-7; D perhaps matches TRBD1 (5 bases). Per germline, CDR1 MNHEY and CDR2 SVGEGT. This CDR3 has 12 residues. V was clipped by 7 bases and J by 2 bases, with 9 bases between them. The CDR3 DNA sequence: TGTGCCAGCACAGGGTTCACCTACGAGCAGTACTTC. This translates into CASTGFTYEQYF.

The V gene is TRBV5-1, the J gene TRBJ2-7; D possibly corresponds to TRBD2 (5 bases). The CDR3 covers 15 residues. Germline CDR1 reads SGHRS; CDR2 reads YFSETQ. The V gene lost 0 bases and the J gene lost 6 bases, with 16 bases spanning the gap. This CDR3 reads CASSLGTGSPSEQYF. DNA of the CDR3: TGCGCCAGCAGCTTGGGGACGGGGTCCCCCTCCGAGCAGTACTTC.

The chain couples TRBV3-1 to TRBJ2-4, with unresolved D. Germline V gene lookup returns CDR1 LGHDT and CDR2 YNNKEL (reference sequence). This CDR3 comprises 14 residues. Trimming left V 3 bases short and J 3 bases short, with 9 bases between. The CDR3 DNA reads TGTGCCAGCAGCCACCGGACGGACAAAAACATTCAGTACTTC. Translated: CASSHRTDKNIQYF.

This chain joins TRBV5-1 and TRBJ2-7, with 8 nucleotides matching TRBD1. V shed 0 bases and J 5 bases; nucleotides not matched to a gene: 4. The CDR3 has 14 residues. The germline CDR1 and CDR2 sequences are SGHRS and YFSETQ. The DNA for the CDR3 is TGCGCCAGCAGCTTGGGACAGGGGACCCACGAGCAGTACTTC. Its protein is CASSLGQGTHEQYF.

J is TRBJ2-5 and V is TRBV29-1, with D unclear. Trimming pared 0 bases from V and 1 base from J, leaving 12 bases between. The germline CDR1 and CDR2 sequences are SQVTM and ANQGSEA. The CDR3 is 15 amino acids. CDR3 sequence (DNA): TGCAGCGTTGAAGATCGAAGTGCCCTCCAAGAGACCCAGTACTTC. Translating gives CSVEDRSALQETQYF.